Each of the 10 T cell receptor beta chains below was sequenced from the same sample in a study of Graves' ophthalmopathy and Graves' hyperthyroidism. Transcripts of RNA were the source for amplifying TCR beta CDR3 regions. Second-round multiplex PCR came after first-round RT-PCR with HTBI primers. In TCRdb, the multiplex PCR reads were re-called with MiXCR into one record per CDR3 protein. Of under 350,000 distinct CDR3 sequences in the sample, 17% are singletons; the top ten hold around an eighth. The sample consisted of peripheral blood. The receptor set was obtained from an adult man with Graves' ophthalmopathy.

This clonotype appeared many times. The chain has TRBV6-5 and TRBJ1-3, with TRBD1 as a possible D gene (5 bases). V was pared by 6 bases and J by 0 bases, with 12 bases between. Germline lookup yields CDR1 MNHEY and CDR2 SVGAGI. The CDR3 has 15 residues. The CDR3 protein is CASSVVQGSGNTIYF. Here the CDR3 DNA reads TGTGCCAGCAGCGTTGTTCAGGGCTCTGGAAACACCATATATTTT.

This clonotype was observed many times. A read error is likely, as this CDR3 ends without the conserved phenylalanine or tryptophan. The V and J genes are TRBV11-1 and TRBJ1-1, with 8 bases matching TRBD1. The germline CDR1 and CDR2 sequences are SGHAT and FQDESV (reference sequence). The ends lost 5 bases at V and 0 bases at J; junction bases unmatched: 8. This CDR3 has 16 amino acids. This chain's CDR3 is CASSPMAGGLNTEAFL. In DNA form, the CDR3 reads TGTGCCAGCAGCCCTATGGCAGGGGGCCTGAACACTGAAGCTTTCCTT.

This clonotype was counted many times. The chain couples TRBV30 to TRBJ1-1; 8 nucleotides align to TRBD1. The CDR3 contains 10 residues. V lost 5 bases to trimming and J lost 8 bases; unmatched junction nucleotides: 1. Germline CDR1 reads GTSNPN; CDR2 reads SVGIG (reference sequence). CDR3 DNA: TGTGCCTGGGGACAGGGCGAAGCTTTCTTT. Its translation: CAWGQGEAFF.

This clonotype was recorded at least ten times. Germline is not matched at one junction end, which may reflect a read error. This chain joins TRBV4-1 and TRBJ1-2; the D gene is possibly TRBD1 (6 bases). Germline CDR1 reads MGHRA; CDR2 reads YSYEKL. The CDR3 runs to 15 residues. The CDR3 nucleotides read TGCGCCAGCAGCCAAGATGGCAGGGGAATTTATGGCTACGCCTTC. It encodes CASSQDGRGIYGYAF.

This clonotype turned up a few times. A read error may account for a junction end that differs from germline. The chain recombines TRBV4-1 with TRBJ1-2, with TRBD1 matching over 10 bases. The CDR3 totals 16 residues. The V gene's germline CDR1 is MGHRA and CDR2 YSYEKL. CDR3 sequence reads: CAISQGWGQGHYGYTF. The CDR3, as DNA: TGCGCCATCAGCCAAGGCTGGGGACAGGGGCACTATGGCTACACCTTC.

The J gene is TRBJ2-5, the V gene TRBV27; D is unresolved. Per germline, CDR1 MNHEY and CDR2 SMNVEV (reference sequence). V was clipped by 4 bases and J by 1 base, with 10 bases between them. The CDR3 totals 14 residues. Here the CDR3 reads CASSSMDGQETQYF. The CDR3 DNA reads TGTGCCAGCAGTTCCATGGACGGCCAAGAGACCCAGTACTTC.

This clonotype was picked up a small number of times. A read error may account for a junction end that differs from germline. The CDR3 DNA reads as TGTGCCAGCTCACCCCGGCCAGGGCCCACTGAAGCCTTCTTT. Its translation: CASSPRPGPTEAFF. J is TRBJ1-1 and V is TRBV18; the D gene is possibly TRBD1 (5 bases). This CDR3 is 14 amino acids long. Germline-derived CDR1 and CDR2 are KGHSH and LQKENI.

V and J are TRBV20-1 and TRBJ2-5, with 7 nucleotides matching TRBD2. In germline, CDR1 is DFQATT, CDR2 SNEGSKA (reference sequence). Trimming took 5 bases from V and 4 from J; bases not matched to a gene: 4. This CDR3 contains 12 residues. The CDR3 bases are TGCAGTGCTCGTCAGCGGGGAGAGACCCAGTACTTC. It codes for CSARQRGETQYF.

In this sample, this clonotype turned up many times. The genes are TRBV25-1 and TRBJ2-7; 10 nucleotides align to TRBD1. The V gene end was trimmed by 0 bases and the J gene end by 6 bases; junction bases not matched to a gene: 2. Germline CDR1 MGHDK, CDR2 SYGVNS. The CDR3 has 14 residues. The CDR3, as DNA: TGTGCCAGCAGTGAATATGGACAGGGGGGCGAGCAGTACTTC. Translation: CASSEYGQGGEQYF.

The chain is built from TRBV9 and TRBJ2-7; 13 bases are shared with TRBD2. J was trimmed by 3 bases and V by 4 bases; bases with no gene match: 7. The CDR3 has 16 residues. Germline values: CDR1 SGDLS, CDR2 YYNGEE. The CDR3 loop is CASSPRLAGGSYEQYF. In DNA, the CDR3 is TGTGCCAGCAGCCCCCGACTAGCGGGGGGAAGCTACGAGCAGTACTTC.